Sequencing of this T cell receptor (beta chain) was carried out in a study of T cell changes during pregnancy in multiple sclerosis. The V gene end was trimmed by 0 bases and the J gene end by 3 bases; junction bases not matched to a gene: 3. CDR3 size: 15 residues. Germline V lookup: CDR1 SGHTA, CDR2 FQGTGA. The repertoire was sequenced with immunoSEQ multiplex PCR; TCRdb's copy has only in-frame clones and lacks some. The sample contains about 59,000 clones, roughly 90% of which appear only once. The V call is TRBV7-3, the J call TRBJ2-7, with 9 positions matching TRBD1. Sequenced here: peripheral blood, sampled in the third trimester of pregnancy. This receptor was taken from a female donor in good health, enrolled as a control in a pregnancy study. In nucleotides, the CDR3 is TGTGCCAGCAGCTTAACTGGGACAGGGAACTACGAGCAGTACTTC. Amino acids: CASSLTGTGNYEQYF.